Below are 21 T cell receptor beta chains sequenced from a single sample in a study of blood T cell repertoires in COVID-19. The assay was immunoSEQ multiplex PCR, and TCRdb's table has in-frame clones only and misses some. This table has hundreds of thousands of clones, roughly 91% appearing once. What was sequenced was PBMCs or T cells enriched from blood (not recorded which). All receptors come from a woman in her sixties in a cohort exposed to, infected with or recovered from COVID-19 (not recorded which).

This clone has a single count. V is TRBV7-9 and J is TRBJ1-4, with no clear D. CDR3 length: 12 residues. The V end lost 5 bases, the J end lost 5 bases, and 6 bases lay between the germline ends. Germline V gene data show CDR1 as SEHNR and CDR2 as FQNEAQ (reference sequence). The CDR3 protein is CASSGLNEKLFF. CDR3 bases: TGTGCCAGCAGCGGACTGAATGAAAAACTGTTTTTT.

The chain joins TRBV9 to TRBJ2-3; 7 bases are shared with TRBD1. There are 14 residues in the CDR3. Germline V gene data show CDR1 as SGDLS and CDR2 as YYNGEE. V lost 4 bases and J lost 3; bases outside the gene matches: 5. CDR3 coding DNA: TGTGCCAGCAGCACTCGACAGGGTACAGATACGCAGTATTTT. Translated: CASSTRQGTDTQYF.

CDR3 sequence: CASKSGGAAKNIQYF. The CDR3 coding sequence is TGTGCCAGCAAATCAGGGGGCGCGGCCAAAAACATTCAGTACTTC. V is TRBV2 and J is TRBJ2-4; 8 bases match TRBD1. The V gene end was trimmed by 7 bases and the J gene end by 1 base; junction bases not matched to a gene: 6. CDR3 length equals 15 residues. Germline V gene lookup returns CDR1 SNHLY and CDR2 FYNNEI.

Here the CDR3 reads CATLGREGAKNIQYF. In nucleotides, the CDR3 is TGTGCCACCCTAGGGAGGGAAGGAGCCAAAAACATTCAGTACTTC. This chain connects TRBV19 to TRBJ2-4, with 7 bases matching TRBD2. Germline V lookup: CDR1 LNHDA, CDR2 SQIVND (reference sequence). The CDR3 consists of 15 residues. Unmatched junction bases numbered 9, after V lost 10 bases and J lost 0 bases.

The rearrangement joins TRBV24-1 to TRBJ2-2; no clear D gene. The CDR3 covers 14 residues. Trimming left V 3 bases short and J 8 bases short, with 12 bases between. The germline CDR1 and CDR2 sequences are KGHDR and SFDVKD. The CDR3 bases are TGTGCCACCAGTGATCCGCCGACTGGTGGGGAGCTGTTTTTT. This translates into CATSDPPTGGELFF.

This clone has a single count. This chain connects TRBV3-1 (or the pseudogene TRBV3-2) to TRBJ2-2; 8 bases fit TRBD1. Trimming at V came to 5 bases and at J to 3 bases, leaving 8 bases not matched to a gene. CDR1 is LGHDT, CDR2 YNNKEL, per germline (reference sequence). The CDR3 runs to 16 residues. This chain's CDR3 is CASSTRQGMHTGELFF. In nucleotides, the CDR3 is TGTGCCAGCAGCACCCGACAGGGGATGCACACCGGGGAGCTGTTTTTT.

This chain uses TRBV10-1 with TRBJ2-1; D is perhaps TRBD1 (5 bases). The CDR3 length is 16 residues. CDR1 is WNHNN and CDR2 is SYGVQD in the germline V gene (reference sequence). V was cut by 0 bases and J by 4 bases, with 13 bases left in between. CDR3 protein: CASSESQEGEYNEQFF. Here the CDR3 DNA reads TGCGCCAGCAGTGAGTCGCAGGAAGGGGAATACAATGAGCAGTTCTTC.

The chain uses TRBV6-2 or TRBV6-3 and TRBJ2-1; 8 bases match TRBD2. The V and J ends lost 4 bases and 7 bases, in that order; junction bases with no gene match: 9. There are 15 residues in the CDR3. Germline CDR1 is MNHEY and CDR2 is SVGEGT. CDR3 sequence reads: CASSFFPSGSNEQFF. The DNA for the CDR3 is TGTGCCAGCAGTTTTTTCCCGAGCGGGAGTAATGAGCAGTTCTTC.

The rearrangement links TRBV5-1 to TRBJ1-2, with D hard to call. The V gene's germline CDR1 is SGHRS and CDR2 YFSETQ. CDR3 length: 13 residues. The V end lost 4 bases, the J end lost 8 bases, and 15 bases lay between the germline ends. DNA for the CDR3: TGCGCCAGCAGCCCGGACTTCAAAGGGGGCTACACCTTC. Protein product: CASSPDFKGGYTF.

This sequence joins TRBV20-1 and TRBJ2-7, with 9 bases lining up with TRBD1. Germline CDR1 DFQATT, CDR2 SNEGSKA (reference sequence). J gave up 3 bases and V 3 bases, and 9 bases lay outside the gene matches. The CDR3 is made up of 15 amino acids. Here the CDR3 DNA reads TGCAGTGCTAGTTTGGGACAGGGACTTGGCTACGAGCAGTACTTC. Its protein is CSASLGQGLGYEQYF.

V is TRBV25-1 and J is TRBJ1-5; the D gene is possibly TRBD1 (5 bases). The ends were cut back, 1 base at V and 1 base at J, with 17 bases in the middle. Germline CDR1 and CDR2: MGHDK and SYGVNS. The CDR3 consists of 18 residues. The CDR3 nucleotides read TGTGCCAGCAGTGAATCGGAGTGGGGGGAAGGGAGCAATCAGCCCCAGCATTTT. It translates to CASSESEWGEGSNQPQHF.

The gene calls are TRBV2 and TRBJ1-2, with a weak D call TRBD1 (5 bases). Germline V gives CDR1 SNHLY, CDR2 FYNNEI. The CDR3 is 14 residues long. The V and J ends lost 1 base and 4 bases respectively, with 10 bases between them. The CDR3 nucleotides read TGTGCCAGCAGTGAAGAGGGGAAGGGCTATGGCTACACCTTC. It translates to CASSEEGKGYGYTF.

This clone has only one observation. The chain joins TRBV5-1 to TRBJ2-7, with D possibly TRBD1 on 5 matching bases. The germline gives CDR1 SGHRS, CDR2 YFSETQ. V dropped 2 bases and J dropped 0 bases, with 18 bases sitting between them. This CDR3 is 17 amino acids long. The CDR3 nucleotides are TGCGCCAGCAGCTTAGAAACAGGATTCCCAAGCTCCTACGAGCAGTACTTC. It encodes CASSLETGFPSSYEQYF.

The V call is TRBV15, the J call TRBJ1-2; D remains ambiguous. CDR3 length: 13 residues. Germline CDR1 reads LNHNV; CDR2 reads YYDKDF (reference sequence). Trimming removed 0 bases at V and 10 bases at J, with 12 bases between. For the CDR3, the DNA is TGTGCCACCAGCAGAGATGAGAATTCCTACTACACCTTC. It specifies CATSRDENSYYTF.

The chain couples TRBV21-1 to TRBJ2-7; TRBD1 is the table's D call, not checked against the DNA. TRBV21-1 is designated a pseudogene. CDR3 length: 15 amino acids. The CDR3 sequence: CASSKGQGAPHEQYF. In nucleotides, the CDR3 is TGTGCCAGCAGCAAAGGTCAGGGGGCTCCGCACGAGCAGTACTTC.

The CDR3: CASSLREAWTYEQYF. As DNA, the CDR3 is TGTGCCAGCAGCTTACGGGAGGCCTGGACCTACGAGCAGTACTTC. The chain links TRBV13 to TRBJ2-7; 7 nucleotides match TRBD2. J gave up 2 bases and V 2 bases, and 6 bases lay outside the gene matches. The germline gives CDR1 PRHDT, CDR2 FYEKMQ (reference sequence). The CDR3 covers 15 residues.

This clone was seen a few times. The chain links TRBV29-1 to TRBJ1-5; D remains ambiguous. The CDR3 is 13 residues long. V lost 4 bases to trimming and J lost 5 bases, with 12 bases between them. From germline, CDR1 is SQVTM and CDR2 ANQGSEA. CDR3 sequence reads: CSVAAGLDQPQHF. CDR3 DNA sequence: TGCAGCGTTGCAGCGGGGTTGGATCAGCCCCAGCATTTT.

CDR3 sequence: CASSRGTSGGGETQYF. The CDR3 DNA sequence: TGTGCCAGCAGCCGTGGGACTAGCGGAGGGGGGGAGACCCAGTACTTC. The chain recombines TRBV3-1 (or the pseudogene TRBV3-2) with TRBJ2-5; 11 positions agree with TRBD2. Germline assignment: CDR1 LGHDT and CDR2 YNNKEL (reference sequence). The CDR3 is 16 amino acids. With 4 bases clipped from V and 5 bases from J, the junction kept 9 bases outside the gene matches.

The chain is built from TRBV9 and TRBJ2-1, with 7 bases fitting TRBD1. The CDR3 has 16 amino acids. CDR1 and CDR2 from the germline V gene are SGDLS and YYNGEE. Germline trimming cut 1 base from V and 4 bases from J; bases unmatched to any gene: 8. The chain's CDR3 is CASSVLDDRAYNEQFF. The CDR3 DNA reads TGTGCCAGCAGCGTACTTGACGACAGGGCTTACAATGAGCAGTTCTTC.

This chain uses TRBV27 with TRBJ2-1, with 13 positions matching TRBD2. This CDR3 has 19 amino acids. Losses at the gene ends were 4 bases for V and 3 bases for J; bases not matched to a gene: 12. Per germline, CDR1 MNHEY and CDR2 SMNVEV (reference sequence). CDR3 loop: CASSSHLLGTSGIYNEQFF. As DNA, the CDR3 is TGTGCCAGCAGTTCACACTTACTAGGGACTAGCGGGATCTACAATGAGCAGTTCTTC.

The rearrangement joins TRBV14 to TRBJ1-3; 8 bases map to TRBD1. The trim removed 0 bases at V and 1 base at J, leaving 11 bases unmatched. CDR1 is SGHDN and CDR2 is FVKESK in the germline V gene. This CDR3 is built from 19 residues. The CDR3 is CASSQDRRNRGYSGNTIYF. In DNA form, the CDR3 reads TGTGCCAGCAGCCAAGATCGTAGGAACAGGGGGTATTCTGGAAACACCATATATTTT.